The entry below describes one T cell receptor beta chain. The entry originates in a study of blood T cells in healthy people across ages. Together with a sample-barcoded 5' primer, a J-beta primer mix was included in a second PCR lasting about 7 to 11 cycles. TCRdb processed the 5' RACE reads anew with MiXCR; each CDR3 protein has one entry. The sample carries around 1,500,000 distinct CDR3 sequences, roughly 40% recorded once. The CDR3 is 16 amino acids. Germline V gene lookup returns CDR1 LGHNA and CDR2 YNFKEQ. Trimming left V 1 base short and J 0 bases short, with 12 bases between. What was sequenced was blood. The clonotype was recovered from a woman aged 18 to 35 in good health. V and J are TRBV4-2 and TRBJ2-5; perhaps TRBD2 as D (5 bases). The CDR3 region has the DNA TGTGCCAGCAGCCAAGCTGGGCCGGGGTACCAAGAGACCCAGTACTTC. It specifies CASSQAGPGYQETQYF.